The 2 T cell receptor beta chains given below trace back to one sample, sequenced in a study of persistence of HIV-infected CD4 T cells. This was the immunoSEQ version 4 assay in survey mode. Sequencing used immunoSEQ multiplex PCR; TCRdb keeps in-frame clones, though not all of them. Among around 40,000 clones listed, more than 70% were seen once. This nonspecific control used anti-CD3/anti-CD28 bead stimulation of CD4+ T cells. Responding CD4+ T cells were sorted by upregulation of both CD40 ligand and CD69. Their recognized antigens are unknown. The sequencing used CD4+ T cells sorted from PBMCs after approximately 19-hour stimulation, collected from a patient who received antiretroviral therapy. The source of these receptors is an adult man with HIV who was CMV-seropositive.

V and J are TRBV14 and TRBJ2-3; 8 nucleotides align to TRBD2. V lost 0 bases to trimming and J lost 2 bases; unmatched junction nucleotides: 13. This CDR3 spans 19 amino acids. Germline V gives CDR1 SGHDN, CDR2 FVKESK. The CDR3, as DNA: TGTGCCAGCAGCCAAGAACCCGGGGGGGGCAGGGATCTCACAGATACGCAGTATTTT. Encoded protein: CASSQEPGGGRDLTDTQYF.

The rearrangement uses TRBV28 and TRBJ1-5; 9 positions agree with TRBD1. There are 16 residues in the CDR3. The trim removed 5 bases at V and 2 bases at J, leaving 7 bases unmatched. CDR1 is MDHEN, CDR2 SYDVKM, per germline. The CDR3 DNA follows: TGTGCCAGCAGTACCTATAGGACAGGGGGCAATCAGCCCCAGCATTTT. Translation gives CASSTYRTGGNQPQHF.